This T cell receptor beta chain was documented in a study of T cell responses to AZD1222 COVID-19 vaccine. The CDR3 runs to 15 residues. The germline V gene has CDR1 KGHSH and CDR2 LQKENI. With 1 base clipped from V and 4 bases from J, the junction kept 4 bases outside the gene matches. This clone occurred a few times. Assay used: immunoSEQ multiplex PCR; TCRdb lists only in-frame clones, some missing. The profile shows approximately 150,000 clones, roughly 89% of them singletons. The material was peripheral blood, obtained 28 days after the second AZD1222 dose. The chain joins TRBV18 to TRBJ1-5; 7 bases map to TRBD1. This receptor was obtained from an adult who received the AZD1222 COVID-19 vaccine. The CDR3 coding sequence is TGTGCCAGCTCACCACGGGGGACAGAGAATCAGCCCCAGCATTTT. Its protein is CASSPRGTENQPQHF.